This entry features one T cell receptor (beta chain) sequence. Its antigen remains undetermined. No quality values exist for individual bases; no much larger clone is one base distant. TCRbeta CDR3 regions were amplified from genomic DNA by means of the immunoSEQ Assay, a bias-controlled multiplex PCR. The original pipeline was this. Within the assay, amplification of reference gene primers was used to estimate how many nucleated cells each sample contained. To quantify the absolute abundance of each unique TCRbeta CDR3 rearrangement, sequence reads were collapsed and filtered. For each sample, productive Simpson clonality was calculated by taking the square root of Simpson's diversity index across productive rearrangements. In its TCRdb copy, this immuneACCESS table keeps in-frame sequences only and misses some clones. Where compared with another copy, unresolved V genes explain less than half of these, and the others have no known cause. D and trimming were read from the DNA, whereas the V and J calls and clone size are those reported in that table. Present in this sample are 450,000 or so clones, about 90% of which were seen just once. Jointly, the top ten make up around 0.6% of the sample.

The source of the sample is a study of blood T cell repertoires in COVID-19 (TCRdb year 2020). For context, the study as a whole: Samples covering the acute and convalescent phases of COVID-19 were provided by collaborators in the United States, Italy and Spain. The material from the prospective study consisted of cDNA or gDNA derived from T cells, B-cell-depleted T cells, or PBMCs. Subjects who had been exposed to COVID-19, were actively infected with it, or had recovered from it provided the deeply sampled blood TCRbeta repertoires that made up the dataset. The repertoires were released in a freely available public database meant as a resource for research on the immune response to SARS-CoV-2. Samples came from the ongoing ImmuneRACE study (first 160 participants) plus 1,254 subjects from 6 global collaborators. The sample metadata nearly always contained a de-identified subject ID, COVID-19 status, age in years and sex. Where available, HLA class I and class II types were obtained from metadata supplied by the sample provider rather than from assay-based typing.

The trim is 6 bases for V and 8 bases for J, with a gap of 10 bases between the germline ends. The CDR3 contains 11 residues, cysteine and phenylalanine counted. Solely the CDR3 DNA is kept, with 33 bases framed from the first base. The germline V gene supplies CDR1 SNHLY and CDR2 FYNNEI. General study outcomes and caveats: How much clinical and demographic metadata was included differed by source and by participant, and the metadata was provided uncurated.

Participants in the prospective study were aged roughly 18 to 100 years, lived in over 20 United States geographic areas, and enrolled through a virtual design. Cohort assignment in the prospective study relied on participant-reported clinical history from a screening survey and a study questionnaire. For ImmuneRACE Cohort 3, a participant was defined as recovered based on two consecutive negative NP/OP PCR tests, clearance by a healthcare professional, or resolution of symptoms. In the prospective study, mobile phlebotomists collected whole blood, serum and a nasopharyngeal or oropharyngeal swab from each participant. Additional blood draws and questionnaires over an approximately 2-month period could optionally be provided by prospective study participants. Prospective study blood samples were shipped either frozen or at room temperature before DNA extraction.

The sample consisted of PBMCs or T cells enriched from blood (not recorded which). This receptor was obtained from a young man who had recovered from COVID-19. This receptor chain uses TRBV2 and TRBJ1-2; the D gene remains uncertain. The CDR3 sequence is CASRGDLGYTF. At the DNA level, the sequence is TGTGCCAGCAGGGGAGATTTAGGCTACACCTTC.